This T cell receptor (beta chain) came from a study of Graves' ophthalmopathy and Graves' hyperthyroidism listed by TCRdb under 2018. Regarding the research as a whole: Peripheral blood was collected at initial diagnosis, prior to any treatment. TCR beta repertoire signatures were used to distinguish Graves' ophthalmopathy from Graves' hyperthyroidism and to predict progression to ophthalmopathy. The roughly 99 discovery patients were divided at random into training and test sets in a 7:3 ratio. Once sampling was done, hyperthyroidism patients were given methimazole at a starting dose of 30 mg daily, while ophthalmopathy patients were given high-dose intravenous methylprednisolone. For independent validation, a separate cohort was made up of approximately 19 hyperthyroidism patients plus 17 patients who later progressed from hyperthyroidism to ophthalmopathy. A discovery set of 90 to 100 patients (approximately 45 ophthalmopathy, under 65 stable hyperthyroidism) was enrolled to explore V-J signatures distinguishing ophthalmopathy from hyperthyroidism. In total, around 130 blood samples were TCR-sequenced: roughly 45 ophthalmopathy, roughly 80 hyperthyroidism and around 17 hyperthyroidism-to-ophthalmopathy patients. In more than five hyperthyroidism patients, T-cell repertoires of thyroid tissue and blood were compared. Study-level results and caveats: No statistical method was used to set the sample size in advance, and the investigators knew which group each participant was assigned to. Most of the expanded thyroid clonotypes with a frequency above 0.001 were also detected in blood, and it was suggested that the thyroid immune response may be reflected by blood repertoires. In validation, the model predicted ophthalmopathy progression with roughly 68% sensitivity and 72% to 80% specificity; some 13 predicted patients were CT-confirmed with GO in a median of approximately 6.2 months. The 13-signature model separated ophthalmopathy from stable hyperthyroidism with roughly 88% sensitivity and 81.08% specificity in cross-validation, and 80%/75% in the test set.

Hyperthyroidism was defined as stable when no progression to ophthalmopathy occurred within 18 months of follow-up. The hyperthyroidism patients were 18 to 65 years old and newly diagnosed, with a disease duration of less than 2 months. Patients with other autoimmune diseases, uncontrolled infections, pregnancy or lactation were excluded from the study. Clinical symptoms, serum thyroxine, TRAb, thyroid ultrasound and orbital computed tomography were used for diagnosis. Using Ficoll-Paque density gradient centrifugation, PBMCs were isolated from 9.5 to 10 ml of fresh peripheral blood. Trizol reagent was used to extract the total RNA, and its quality was then checked on an Agilent 2100 Bioanalyzer. This clonotype was detected ten times or more. The clone's antigen remains unknown. Base-call qualities are not available, and no considerably larger clone is one nucleotide away. For repertoire sequencing, TCR beta CDR3 regions were amplified from RNA transcripts. The first round of RT-PCR was done with HTBI primers and the Qiagen OneStep RT-PCR kit, and was followed by a second round of multiplex PCR, then size selection and purification. The libraries underwent paired-end sequencing with 100 bp reads on an Illumina HiSeq2000. The source study handled its data this way. Reads were processed with SOAPnuke, discarding reads with adapters, uncalled bases, mean Phred below 15, or no exact constant-primer or identifier match. High-quality paired reads were merged with COPE v1.2.5. Unique nucleotide sequences were defined as clonotypes and aligned to IMGT TRB V, D and J references using MiTCR v1.1. Analysis was restricted to V-J combinations with a frequency above 0.0001, which covered approximately 99% of repertoires. For each V-J combination, a TCR clonal expansion and chaos score was defined as F50 clonal expansion divided by the chaos observed in the TCRdist matrix. Welch's t-statistics and random forest were used to narrow the features down to 10 to 15 V-J combinations, which were then fed into a naive Bayes classifier. Thyroid-blood repertoire similarity was quantified with the Morisita-Horn index. The public reads were reprocessed in TCRdb via fastp at Q25 and MiXCR, keeping in-frame beta chains. Each record represents a unique CDR3 protein, reported with the most common genes and DNA among its rows. The V and J calls follow TCRdb's processing rather than the paper's. The sample profile shows 400,000 to 450,000 distinct CDR3 sequences; over 20% of them were found once. The top ten hold 2.5% to 3.5% of the sample.

Material for sequencing was peripheral blood. This receptor was obtained from a woman aged 18-29 years with stable Graves' hyperthyroidism. Donor details come from another sample of the same person, matched by shared clones.

The CDR3 loop reads CSARRQSTNYGYTF. The DNA reads as follows: TGCAGCGCCCGGCGACAGTCTACTAACTATGGCTACACCTTC. In this chain, TRBV29-1 is recombined with TRBJ1-2, with TRBD1 perhaps the D gene, on 5 matching bases. The CDR3 sequence holds 14 residues, the cysteine and phenylalanine included. Only the CDR3 region is kept as DNA, spanning 42 bases read in frame from base 1. The germline ends are 15 bases apart after V is trimmed by 7 bases and J by 0 bases. For CDR1 and CDR2, the germline V gene lists SQVTM and ANQGSEA.